This TCR beta chain was profiled in a study of cytomegalovirus exposure and HLA in healthy donors. As for the study in general: As an earlier analysis found, around 190 million T cells yielded over 95 million unique TCR beta sequences. General observations from the study: Sequencing likely generated an artifact that appeared as a cluster of highly shared sequence variants. TCR beta chains numbering 164 were designated cytomegalovirus-associated. It was confirmed in vitro that a few of the CMV-associated chains were specific for CMV antigens.

It was with 60 Vbeta and 13 Jbeta primers that the PCR ran. Measured with immunoSEQ multiplex PCR; TCRdb has only the in-frame clones, and not every one. The table records 100,000 to 150,000 clones, more than 65% of them present only once. Germline-derived CDR1 and CDR2 are SGHTA and FQGTGA. With 2 bases clipped from V and 5 bases from J, the junction kept 0 bases outside the gene matches. The length of the CDR3 is 13 residues. As to this clone: Its antigen is unidentified.

This receptor was obtained from a woman aged 40-49 years in good health and CMV-seropositive. This chain joins TRBV7-3 and TRBJ2-5, with 9 bases lining up with TRBD2. The specimen was PBMCs. The CDR3 protein is CASSLAGGETQYF. The DNA of the CDR3 is TGTGCCAGCAGCTTAGCGGGAGGGGAGACCCAGTACTTC. Based on the CDR3 plus reference TRBV7-3 and TRBJ2-5, the full variable domain is GAGVSQTPSNKVTEKGKYVELRCDPISGHTALYWYRQSLGQGPEFLIYFQGTGAADDSGLPNDRFFAVRPEGSVSTLKIQRTERGDSAVYLCASSLAGGETQYFGPGTRLLVL.